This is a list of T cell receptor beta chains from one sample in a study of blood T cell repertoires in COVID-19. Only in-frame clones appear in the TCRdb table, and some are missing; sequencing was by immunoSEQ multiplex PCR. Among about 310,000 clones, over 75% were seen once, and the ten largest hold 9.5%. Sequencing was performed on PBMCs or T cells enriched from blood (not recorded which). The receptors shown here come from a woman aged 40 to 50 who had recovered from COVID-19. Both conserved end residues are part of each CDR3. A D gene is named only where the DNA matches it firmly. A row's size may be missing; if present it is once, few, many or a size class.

CDR3aa: CASSLGLGQPQHF
CDR3nt: TGTGCCAGCAGCTTGGGGCTAGGACAGCCCCAGCATTTT
d_gene: -
j_gene: TRBJ1-5
v_gene: TRBV5-4
abundance: -

CDR3aa: CASSQGGLYSGNTIYF
CDR3nt: TGCGCCAGCAGTCAGGGTGGTCTTTACTCTGGAAACACCATATATTTT
d_gene: -
j_gene: TRBJ1-3
v_gene: TRBV5-1
abundance: -

CDR3aa: CARSKRLAGGRETKNIQYF
CDR3nt: TGTGCCAGAAGCAAGAGACTAGCGGGGGGCCGGGAAACCAAAAACATTCAGTACTTC
d_gene: TRBD2
j_gene: TRBJ2-4
v_gene: TRBV5-3
abundance: -

CDR3aa: CASSLDGLYSGNTIYF
CDR3nt: TGCGCCAGCAGCTTGGACGGACTGTACTCTGGAAACACCATATATTTT
d_gene: -
j_gene: TRBJ1-3
v_gene: TRBV5-1
abundance: -

CDR3aa: CASSFGHDEEFF
CDR3nt: TGTGCCAGCAGCTTCGGACACGACGAGGAGTTCTTC
d_gene: -
j_gene: TRBJ2-1
v_gene: TRBV11-3
abundance: -

CDR3aa: CASTNPGDNSGNTIYF
CDR3nt: TGTGCCAGCACCAACCCCGGGGACAACTCTGGAAACACCATATATTTT
d_gene: -
j_gene: TRBJ1-3
v_gene: TRBV7-9
abundance: -

CDR3aa: CAGHFPNYGYTF
CDR3nt: TGTGCCGGCCATTTCCCTAACTATGGCTACACCTTC
d_gene: -
j_gene: TRBJ1-2
v_gene: TRBV3-1/TRBV3-2
abundance: -

CDR3aa: CASSYSGANVLTF
CDR3nt: TGTGCCAGCAGCTACTCTGGGGCCAACGTCCTGACTTTC
d_gene: -
j_gene: TRBJ2-6
v_gene: TRBV14
abundance: -

CDR3aa: CASSPRTSGGYNEQFF
CDR3nt: TGTGCCAGCAGCCCGCGGACTAGCGGGGGCTACAATGAGCAGTTCTTC
d_gene: TRBD2
j_gene: TRBJ2-1
v_gene: TRBV11-3
abundance: -

CDR3aa: CASSLVQGASNEQFF
CDR3nt: TGTGCCAGCAGCTTGGTACAGGGGGCATCGAATGAGCAGTTCTTC
d_gene: TRBD1
j_gene: TRBJ2-1
v_gene: TRBV11-3
abundance: -

CDR3aa: CASSQDGQTQETQYF
CDR3nt: TGTGCCAGCAGCCAAGACGGACAAACTCAAGAGACCCAGTACTTC
d_gene: -
j_gene: TRBJ2-5
v_gene: TRBV3-1/TRBV3-2
abundance: -

CDR3aa: CASSLRSLSWGDTEAFF
CDR3nt: TGTGCCAGCTCACTAAGGAGCTTAAGTTGGGGGGACACTGAAGCTTTCTTT
d_gene: -
j_gene: TRBJ1-1
v_gene: TRBV18
abundance: -

CDR3aa: CASSLSRETQYF
CDR3nt: TGTGCCAGCAGCCTAAGCAGGGAGACCCAGTACTTC
d_gene: -
j_gene: TRBJ2-5
v_gene: TRBV4-2
abundance: -

CDR3aa: CASTHGGRVLETQYF
CDR3nt: TGTGCCAGCACCCACGGGGGGAGGGTCTTGGAGACCCAGTACTTC
d_gene: TRBD2
j_gene: TRBJ2-5
v_gene: TRBV3-1/TRBV3-2
abundance: once

CDR3aa: CASSQDSLLENEQYF
CDR3nt: TGCGCCAGCAGCCAAGATTCCCTCCTGGAGAACGAGCAGTACTTC
d_gene: -
j_gene: TRBJ2-7
v_gene: TRBV4-3
abundance: -

CDR3aa: CASSVAGRRSTDTQYF
CDR3nt: TGTGCCAGCAGCGTCGCAGGAAGAAGGAGCACAGATACGCAGTATTTT
d_gene: -
j_gene: TRBJ2-3
v_gene: TRBV9
abundance: -

CDR3aa: CASSQERTSRYEQYF
CDR3nt: TGTGCCAGCAGCCAAGAGAGGACTAGCCGCTACGAGCAGTACTTC
d_gene: TRBD2
j_gene: TRBJ2-7
v_gene: TRBV4-2
abundance: -

CDR3aa: CASSLPGTPPEQYF
CDR3nt: TGCGCCAGCAGCTTACCGGGGACTCCTCCCGAGCAGTACTTC
d_gene: -
j_gene: TRBJ2-7
v_gene: TRBV5-1
abundance: -

CDR3aa: CASTQRGYGIQYF
CDR3nt: TGTGCCAGCACCCAGCGGGGGTACGGCATTCAGTACTTC
d_gene: TRBD2
j_gene: TRBJ2-4
v_gene: TRBV2
abundance: few

CDR3aa: CASSEGTGTYEQYF
CDR3nt: TGCGCCAGCAGTGAAGGTACAGGGACCTACGAGCAGTACTTC
d_gene: -
j_gene: TRBJ2-7
v_gene: TRBV10-1
abundance: -

CDR3aa: CASSLKVAGGLATQYF
CDR3nt: TGCGCCAGCAGCTTGAAAGTAGCGGGGGGGTTGGCGACCCAGTACTTC
d_gene: TRBD2
j_gene: TRBJ2-5
v_gene: TRBV5-1
abundance: -

CDR3aa: CASNDRYQPQHF
CDR3nt: TGTGCCAGTAACGACAGATATCAGCCCCAGCATTTT
d_gene: -
j_gene: TRBJ1-5
v_gene: TRBV19
abundance: -

CDR3aa: CASRPLADTQYF
CDR3nt: TGTGCCAGCAGACCTTTAGCAGATACGCAGTATTTT
d_gene: -
j_gene: TRBJ2-3
v_gene: TRBV12-3/TRBV12-4
abundance: -